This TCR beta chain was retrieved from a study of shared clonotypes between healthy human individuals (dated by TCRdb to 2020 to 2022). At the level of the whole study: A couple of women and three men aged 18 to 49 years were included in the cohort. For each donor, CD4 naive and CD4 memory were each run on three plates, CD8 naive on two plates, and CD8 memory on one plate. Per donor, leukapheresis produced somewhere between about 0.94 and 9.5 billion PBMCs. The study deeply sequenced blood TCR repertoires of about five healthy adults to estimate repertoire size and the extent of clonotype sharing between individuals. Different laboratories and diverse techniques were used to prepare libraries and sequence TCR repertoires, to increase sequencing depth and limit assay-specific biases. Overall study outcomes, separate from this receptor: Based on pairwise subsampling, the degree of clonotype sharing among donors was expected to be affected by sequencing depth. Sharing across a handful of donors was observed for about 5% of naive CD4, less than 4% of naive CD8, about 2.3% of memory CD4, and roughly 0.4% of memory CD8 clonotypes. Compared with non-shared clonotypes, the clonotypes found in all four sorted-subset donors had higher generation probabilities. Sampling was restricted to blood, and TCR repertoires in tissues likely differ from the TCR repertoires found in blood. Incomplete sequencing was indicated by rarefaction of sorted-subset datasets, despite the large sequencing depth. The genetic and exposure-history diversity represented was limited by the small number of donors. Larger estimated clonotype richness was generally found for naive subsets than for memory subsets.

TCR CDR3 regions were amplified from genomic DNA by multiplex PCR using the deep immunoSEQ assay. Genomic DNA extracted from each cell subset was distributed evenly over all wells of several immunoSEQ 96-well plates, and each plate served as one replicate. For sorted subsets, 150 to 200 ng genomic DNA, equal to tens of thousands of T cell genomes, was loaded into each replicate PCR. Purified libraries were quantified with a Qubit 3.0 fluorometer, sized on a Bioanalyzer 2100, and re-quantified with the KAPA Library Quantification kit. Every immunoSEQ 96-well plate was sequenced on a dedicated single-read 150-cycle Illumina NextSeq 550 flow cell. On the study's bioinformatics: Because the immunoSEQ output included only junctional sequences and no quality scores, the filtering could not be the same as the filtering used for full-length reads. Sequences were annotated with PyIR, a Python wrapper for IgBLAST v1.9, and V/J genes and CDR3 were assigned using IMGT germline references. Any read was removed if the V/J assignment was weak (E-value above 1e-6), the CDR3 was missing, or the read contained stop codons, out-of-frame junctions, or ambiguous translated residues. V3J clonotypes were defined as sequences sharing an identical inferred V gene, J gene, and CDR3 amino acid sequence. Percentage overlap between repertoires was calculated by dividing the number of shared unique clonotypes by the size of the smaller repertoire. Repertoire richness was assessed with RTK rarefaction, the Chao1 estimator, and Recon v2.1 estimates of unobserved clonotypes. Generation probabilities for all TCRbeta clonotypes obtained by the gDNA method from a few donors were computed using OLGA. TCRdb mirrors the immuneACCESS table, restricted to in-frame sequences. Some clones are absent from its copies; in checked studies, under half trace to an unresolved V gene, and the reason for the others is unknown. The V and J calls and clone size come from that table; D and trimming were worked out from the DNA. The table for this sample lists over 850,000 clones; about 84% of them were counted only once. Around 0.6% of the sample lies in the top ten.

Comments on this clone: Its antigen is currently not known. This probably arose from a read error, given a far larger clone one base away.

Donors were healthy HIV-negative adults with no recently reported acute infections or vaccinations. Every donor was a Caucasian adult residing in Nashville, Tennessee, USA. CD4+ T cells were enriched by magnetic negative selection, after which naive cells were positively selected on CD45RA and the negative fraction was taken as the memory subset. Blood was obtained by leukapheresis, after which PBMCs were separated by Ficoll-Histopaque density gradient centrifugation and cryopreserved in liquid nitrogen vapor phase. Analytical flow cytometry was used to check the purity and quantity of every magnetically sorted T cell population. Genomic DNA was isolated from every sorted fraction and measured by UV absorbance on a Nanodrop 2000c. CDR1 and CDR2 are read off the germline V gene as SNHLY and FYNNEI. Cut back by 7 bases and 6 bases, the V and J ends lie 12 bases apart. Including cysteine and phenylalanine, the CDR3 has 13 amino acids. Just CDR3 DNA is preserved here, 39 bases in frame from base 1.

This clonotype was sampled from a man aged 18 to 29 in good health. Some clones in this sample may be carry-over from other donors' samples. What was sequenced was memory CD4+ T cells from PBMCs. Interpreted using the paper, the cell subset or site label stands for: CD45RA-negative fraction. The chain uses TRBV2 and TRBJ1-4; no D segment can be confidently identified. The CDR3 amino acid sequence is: CASNLVPYEKLFF. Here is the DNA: TGTGCCAGCAATCTAGTCCCATATGAAAAACTGTTTTTT.